This T cell receptor (beta chain) was recovered during a study of blood T cell repertoires in COVID-19. Background on the study: The United States, Italy and Spain provided the acute and convalescent COVID-19 samples. The analysed material was cDNA or gDNA that came from T cells, B-cell-depleted T cells, or PBMCs.

Original handling: Quantification of nucleated cells was approximated via reference gene primer amplification. Libraries were prepared by immunoSEQ multiplex PCR; TCRdb keeps only in-frame clonotypes and omits some of them. The D gene and trimming were derived from the DNA, and the V and J assignments and clone size from that table. The sample includes 200,000 to 250,000 clones, 85% to 90% of them seen just once. Germline V CDR1 and CDR2: SGHDN, FVKESK. V lost 1 base and J lost 3, with 10 bases in between. This CDR3 has 14 residues. This clone was detected ten times or more. The same CDR3 is also encoded by other DNA sequences in this sample.

Sample: peripheral blood. The rearrangement joins TRBV14 to TRBJ2-7; weak D call: TRBD2 (6 bases). The TCR originated in a woman in her seventies with active or convalescent COVID-19. CDR3 sequence reads: CASSQGRAYYEQYF. The CDR3 nucleotides are TGTGCCAGCAGCCAAGGGAGGGCCTACTACGAGCAGTACTTC.